This T cell receptor (beta chain) is drawn from a study of shared clonotypes between healthy human individuals. This CDR3 is built from 14 residues. Per germline, CDR1 MNHEY and CDR2 SMNVEV (reference sequence). The trim removed 5 bases at V and 3 bases at J, leaving 4 bases unmatched. Recent acute infections and vaccinations were absent in the healthy HIV-negative adult donors. Genomic DNA for unsorted samples was obtained from about 90 million PBMCs. Original handling: With immunoSEQ giving junction-only sequences and no quality scores, filtering differed. The repertoire was sequenced with immunoSEQ multiplex PCR; TCRdb's copy has only in-frame clones and lacks some. V, J and clone size reflect that table, while D and trimming were determined from the DNA. The table lists about half a million clones, approximately 84% of them singletons. This clone was detected only once.

The receptor comes from a middle-aged woman in good health. Some clones in this sample may be carry-over from other donors' samples. The gene calls are TRBV27 and TRBJ2-7; 10 positions agree with TRBD1. The source material was PBMCs. The DNA for the CDR3 is TGTGCCAGCAGTCCGAGGACAGGGGGCTACGAGCAGTACTTC. Its protein product is CASSPRTGGYEQYF.